The rows below give T cell receptor beta chains drawn from one sample of a study of CD8 T cells in ankylosing spondylitis. TCRdb redid the calling of the 5' RACE reads with MiXCR, one entry per CDR3 protein. The data hold 150,000 to 200,000 distinct CDR3 sequences, with about 16% observed a single time. Sequenced: blood, either unsorted or a sorted T cell fraction (not recorded which). The source of these receptors is a male donor with ankylosing spondylitis or in good health (not recorded which). Both conserved end residues are part of each CDR3. A D gene is named only where the DNA matches it firmly. Only some rows state a clone size, as once, few, many or a class for expanded clones.

TGTGCCATCAGTGATGACGACTACCTCAACTACAATGAGCAGTTCTTC	CAISDDDYLNYNEQFF	TRBV10-3	.	TRBJ2-1	.	16
TGCAGCGTCTATAAAGCGGGAGGAGCCGGGGAGCTGTTTTTT	CSVYKAGGAGELFF	TRBV29-1	TRBD2	TRBJ2-2	.	14
TGCGCCAGCAGATCCCAGCTAGCAGGGGGAGGAAACATTCAGTACTTC	CASRSQLAGGGNIQYF	TRBV5-1	.	TRBJ2-4	few	16
TGTGCCAGCAGCTTAGTAGGGATTTCCTACGAGCAGTACTTC	CASSLVGISYEQYF	TRBV13	.	TRBJ2-7	.	14
TGTGCCAGCAGCGCGGGAGGGATACACAATGAGCAGTTCTTC	CASSAGGIHNEQFF	TRBV2	TRBD2	TRBJ2-1	.	14
TGCAGTGCTAGAACGGGACAGGGGGGGGACGAGCAGTACTTC	CSARTGQGGDEQYF	TRBV20-1	TRBD1	TRBJ2-7	few	14
TGTGCCAGCAACTCAATAAAAGGGGGTGAGCAGTTCTTC	CASNSIKGGEQFF	TRBV7-2	.	TRBJ2-1	.	13
TGCAGTGCTAGGCGAGGGCAGGGGCTACAGCCCCAGCATTTT	CSARRGQGLQPQHF	TRBV20-1	.	TRBJ1-5	few	14
TGCGCCAGCAGCTTGCAGGGCCCCTGGGGGTTCGACGAGCAGTACTTC	CASSLQGPWGFDEQYF	TRBV5-1	.	TRBJ2-7	.	16
TGCAGTGCTAGACGCGGGAATAATTCACCCCTCCACTTT	CSARRGNNSPLHF	TRBV20-1	.	TRBJ1-6	many	13
TGTGCCAGCAGTTCCAACCCGGGAAATATGAACACTGAAGCTTTCTTT	CASSSNPGNMNTEAFF	TRBV2	.	TRBJ1-1	.	16